The clone carrying this TCR beta chain came up many times. Time point reported: blood at routine non-recurrence follow-up after resection. On each TCR cDNA molecule, a unique molecular identifier was present. A single record per CDR3 protein comes from TCRdb applying MiXCR to the 5' RACE reads. The sample records 45,000 to 50,000 distinct CDR3 sequences, roughly 10% being singletons. There are 13 residues in the CDR3. V gave up 2 bases and J gave up 6 bases, with 8 bases separating them. This specimen comes from a study of spatial heterogeneity in lung cancer. Study-wide background: Each time, sequencing found more beta-chain sequences than alpha-chain sequences. Across the raw uncorrected reads, a unique TCR and UMI combination was observed, on average, more than ten times.

The rearrangement joins TRBV12-3 or TRBV12-4 to TRBJ1-5; tentatively, D is TRBD1 (5 bases). This clonotype was obtained from a male donor with early-stage non-small cell lung cancer. Specimen: PBMCs, collected at follow-up. CDR3 sequence reads: CASSLSGGQPQHF. In nucleotides, the CDR3 is TGTGCCAGCAGTTTAAGTGGGGGTCAGCCCCAGCATTTT.